The clone carrying this TCR beta chain was observed many times. The sample comes from a study of regulatory T cells in long-lasting Graves disease. Time point here: persistent/refractory GD, antithyroid drugs over 5 years with positive TRAb. Extracted PBMC RNA gave rise to the TCR library. V dropped 5 bases and J dropped 0 bases, with 13 bases sitting between them. Germline assignment: CDR1 MDHEN and CDR2 SYDVKM. This CDR3 comprises 16 residues. Library construction for TCR beta used iRepertoire HTBI primers and Arm-PCR of CDR3 regions. TCRdb redid the calling of the multiplex PCR reads with MiXCR, one entry per CDR3 protein. The table includes around 400,000 distinct CDR3 sequences, 21% detected once.

The source material was peripheral blood mononuclear cells (PBMCs), sampled when the disease was refractory, from a patient treated with antithyroid drugs. The chain links TRBV28 to TRBJ1-4; no definite D call. This receptor was taken from a female donor with Graves disease. The CDR3, as DNA: TGTGCCAGCAGTAGATGGAGGAGTGCAACTAATGAAAAACTGTTTTTT. Its protein product is CASSRWRSATNEKLFF.